These 15 T cell receptor beta chains share one sample of origin, sequenced in a study of blood T cell repertoires in COVID-19. The method was immunoSEQ multiplex PCR; TCRdb's version includes in-frame clones alone and lacks a portion of them. The data show under 350,000 clones, with about 88% seen just once and 2.6% held by the top ten. Sample: PBMCs or T cells enriched from blood (not recorded which). All receptors come from a man between 60 and 70 years old who had recovered from COVID-19.

The chain couples TRBV5-8 to TRBJ2-1; 9 bases fit TRBD2. Trimming took 5 bases from V and 5 from J; bases not matched to a gene: 11. The CDR3 consists of 16 residues. Germline-derived CDR1 and CDR2 are SGHTS and YDEGEE. The CDR3 nucleotides are TGTGCCAGCAGTTCCTCTAGCGGGATGTGGAACAATGAGCAGTTCTTC. Its protein is CASSSSSGMWNNEQFF. The variable domain in full, with the rest retrieved from reference TRBV5-8 and TRBJ2-1, is EAGVTQSPTHLIKTRGQQATLRCSPISGHTSVYWYQQALGLGLQFLLWYDEGEERNRGNFPPRFSGRQFPNYSSELNVNALELEDSALYLCASSSSSGMWNNEQFFGPGTRLTVL.

The V gene is TRBV7-9, the J gene TRBJ2-5; D is possibly TRBD2 (6 bases). V gave up 3 bases and J gave up 7 bases, with 21 bases separating them. The germline V gene has CDR1 SEHNR and CDR2 FQNEAQ (reference sequence). The CDR3 extends over 16 amino acids. The CDR3 DNA is TGTGCCAGCAGCTTGGGCTCCGAGACTAGGAAAGTGACCCAGTACTTC. This encodes CASSLGSETRKVTQYF.

The gene calls are TRBV11-2 and TRBJ2-1; 11 bases align to TRBD1. The germline gives CDR1 SGHAT, CDR2 FQNNGV. The CDR3 is made up of 15 amino acids. The J segment lost 7 bases and the V segment lost 4 bases, leaving 6 bases of the junction unmatched. The DNA of the CDR3 is TGTGCCAGCAGCTCGCCGGGACAGGGGGAGAATGAGCAGTTCTTC. Encoded protein: CASSSPGQGENEQFF.

The J gene is TRBJ1-2, the V gene TRBV19; D unclear. Trimming cost V 6 bases and J 8 bases, with 13 bases left between them. Germline CDR1 reads LNHDA; CDR2 reads SQIVND (reference sequence). CDR3 length equals 12 residues. As DNA, the CDR3 is TGTGCCAGTAGAGACAAGGTGTGGGGCTACACCTTC. Protein product: CASRDKVWGYTF.

The chain joins TRBV5-1 to TRBJ2-5, with 8 bases lining up with TRBD1. The CDR3 has 14 amino acids. From germline, CDR1 is SGHRS and CDR2 YFSETQ. Trimming removed 3 bases from V and 4 bases from J; junction bases left unmatched: 5. The CDR3 is CASSYAGGRETQYF. The CDR3 DNA reads as TGCGCCAGCAGCTACGCAGGGGGCCGAGAGACCCAGTACTTC.

The table lists this clone with a count of one. The rearrangement links TRBV19 to TRBJ1-6; the match to TRBD1 covers 7 bases. The CDR3 consists of 16 residues. V lost 3 bases, J lost 6 bases, and 8 bases stayed unmatched. The V gene's germline CDR1 is LNHDA and CDR2 SQIVND (reference sequence). The CDR3 protein is CASSISTGTSNSPLHF. The CDR3 bases are TGTGCCAGTAGTATCTCGACAGGGACCAGTAATTCACCCCTCCACTTT.

The chain has TRBV7-9 and TRBJ1-4, with 7 nucleotides matching TRBD1. The germline CDR1 and CDR2 sequences are SEHNR and FQNEAQ (reference sequence). This CDR3 has 14 residues. J was trimmed by 7 bases and V by 5 bases; bases with no gene match: 7. The CDR3 nucleotides are TGTGCCAGCAGCCATGACAGGGTAGTTGAAAAACTGTTTTTT. Translating it yields CASSHDRVVEKLFF.

The rearrangement links TRBV7-9 to TRBJ1-1; D is ambiguous. Trimming removed 5 bases at V and 4 bases at J, with 17 bases between. The CDR3 extends over 15 amino acids. Looked up from germline, CDR1 is SEHNR and CDR2 is FQNEAQ (reference sequence). CDR3 protein: CASSTTTREGTEAFF. For the CDR3, the DNA is TGTGCCAGCAGCACCACGACACGGGAGGGCACTGAAGCTTTCTTT.

This clone was recorded a few times. V usage is TRBV3-1 (or the pseudogene TRBV3-2) and J usage is TRBJ2-3; D is ambiguous. V gave up 3 bases and J gave up 6 bases, with 10 bases separating them. The germline V gene encodes CDR1 LGHDT and CDR2 YNNKEL (reference sequence). CDR3 length: 13 amino acids. This CDR3 is CASSHDPGDTQYF. CDR3 in DNA: TGTGCCAGCAGCCACGACCCCGGGGATACGCAGTATTTT.

This chain joins TRBV19 and TRBJ2-6, with TRBD1 as a possible D gene (5 bases). Germline V gene sequence: CDR1 LNHDA, CDR2 SQIVND (reference sequence). V lost 3 bases and J lost 10, with 13 bases in between. This CDR3 contains 14 residues. The CDR3: CASSIQGPKNVLTF. CDR3 DNA: TGTGCCAGTAGTATTCAGGGCCCAAAAAACGTCCTGACTTTC.

The chain links TRBV2 to TRBJ2-2, with D perhaps matching TRBD2 (6 bases). With 5 bases removed from V and 2 bases from J, the gap between germline ends came to 21 bases. CDR1 and CDR2 from the germline V gene are SNHLY and FYNNEI. This CDR3 contains 18 residues. CDR3 loop: CASSSPWGGTPNTGELFF. CDR3 DNA sequence: TGTGCCAGCAGTTCCCCATGGGGCGGGACGCCTAACACCGGGGAGCTGTTTTTT.

This clone was found once. The chain employs TRBV19 and TRBJ2-7, with TRBD1 identical over 8 bases. This CDR3 has 18 amino acids. V was pared by 3 bases and J by 2 bases, with 15 bases of the junction left unmatched. In germline, CDR1 is LNHDA, CDR2 SQIVND (reference sequence). The CDR3 region is CASSIRGQGSAGTYEQYF. In nucleotides, the CDR3 is TGTGCCAGTAGTATTCGAGGACAGGGATCAGCGGGCACCTACGAGCAGTACTTC. The full variable domain, completed using reference TRBV19 and TRBJ2-7, is DGGITQSPKYLFRKEGQNVTLSCEQNLNHDAMYWYRQDPGQGLRLIYYSQIVNDFQKGDIAEGYSVSREKKESFPLTVTSAQKNPTAFYLCASSIRGQGSAGTYEQYFGPGTRLTVT.

The V and J genes are TRBV5-1 and TRBJ1-3; 10 bases match TRBD1. Germline-derived CDR1 and CDR2 are SGHRS and YFSETQ. V shed 0 bases, J shed 5 bases, and the junction held 8 bases outside the gene matches. The CDR3 spans 17 residues. The CDR3 sequence is CASSLDGTGVNRNTIYF. The CDR3 nucleotides read TGCGCCAGCAGCTTGGACGGGACAGGGGTGAATAGAAACACCATATATTTT. The entire variable domain, with the rest obtained from reference TRBV5-1 and TRBJ1-3, is as follows: KAGVTQTPRYLIKTRGQQVTLSCSPISGHRSVSWYQQTPGQGLQFLFEYFSETQRNKGNFPGRFSGRQFSNSRSEMNVSTLELGDSALYLCASSLDGTGVNRNTIYFGEGSWLTVV.

The rearrangement links TRBV4-2 to TRBJ1-5; no clear D gene. The CDR3 contains 16 residues. V lost 1 base to trimming and J lost 5 bases, with 15 bases between them. Germline V gene lookup returns CDR1 LGHNA and CDR2 YNFKEQ. For the CDR3, the DNA is TGTGCCAGCAGCCAAGTAGATTCTGGAGGGTATCAGCCCCAGCATTTT. Its protein product is CASSQVDSGGYQPQHF.

CDR3 amino acids: CASLPGGGTPDHEQYF. The CDR3, as DNA: TGTGCCAGCCTCCCGGGGGGCGGGACACCGGACCACGAGCAGTACTTC. This chain connects TRBV28 to TRBJ2-7; tentative D call: TRBD2 (7 bases). The CDR3 contains 16 residues. The ends were cut back, 8 bases at V and 5 bases at J, with 25 bases in the middle. Germline CDR1 MDHEN, CDR2 SYDVKM.